This TCR beta chain was sequenced in a study of blood T cell repertoires in COVID-19. Study as a whole: Acute-phase and convalescent COVID-19 samples originated in the United States, Italy and Spain. Sources were T cells, B-cell-depleted T cells, or PBMCs; the material itself was cDNA or gDNA.

Per the study methods: It was from reference gene primer amplification that nucleated cell counts were estimated. The data were produced by immunoSEQ multiplex PCR, yet TCRdb's version contains in-frame clones alone and is incomplete. From that table come the V and J calls and clone size; the DNA was used to work out D and trimming. In the table there are fewer than 150,000 clones, around 87% of which are singletons. V lost 7 bases and J lost 7; bases outside the gene matches: 8. The CDR3 sequence is 16 residues long. Germline V gives CDR1 SGHAT, CDR2 FQNNGV. The sample comprised peripheral blood. The rearrangement links TRBV11-2 to TRBJ2-2, with TRBD2 identical over 14 bases. The sequence was collected from a woman aged 60-75 years with acute or convalescent COVID-19. In nucleotides, the CDR3 is TGTGCCAGCACCAAGGGACTAGCGGGAGCCATCGGGGAGCTGTTTTTT. Encoded protein: CASTKGLAGAIGELFF.